The next 20 T cell receptor beta chains were all read from a single sample in a study of blood T cell repertoires in COVID-19 (dated by TCRdb to the early 2020s). Library preparation used the immunoSEQ multiplex PCR assay. TCRdb's version of the immuneACCESS table is confined to in-frame rearrangements and falls short of the full clone set. An unresolved V gene accounts for under half of the shortfall where checked; the remainder is of unknown origin. This sample gives roughly 57,000 clones in total; 73% of them show up just once. The top ten hold approximately 15% of the sample. Specimen: peripheral blood. The source is a woman in her seventies with acute or convalescent COVID-19.

V usage is TRBV4-1 and J usage is TRBJ2-5; the D gene is possibly TRBD1 (6 bases). Trimming shortened V by 4 bases and J by 1 base, and 16 bases separated the two germline ends. The CDR3 consists of 16 residues. The germline gives CDR1 MGHRA, CDR2 YSYEKL. CDR3 sequence: CASSRERDTTQETQYF. In nucleotides, the CDR3 is TGCGCCAGCAGCCGTGAAAGGGACACCACCCAAGAGACCCAGTACTTC.

The rearrangement joins TRBV5-1 to TRBJ2-7; 7 nucleotides match TRBD2. The junction had 11 bases not matched to a gene; V was cut back by 1 base and J by 7 bases. Germline V gene data show CDR1 as SGHRS and CDR2 as YFSETQ. The CDR3 totals 15 residues. The CDR3 sequence: CASSLLGGVTGEQYF. The CDR3 DNA is TGCGCCAGCAGCTTGTTGGGAGGGGTTACGGGGGAGCAGTACTTC.

V and J are TRBV14 and TRBJ1-2; 7 nucleotides match TRBD1. The CDR3 extends over 13 amino acids. J lost 8 bases, V lost 2 bases, and 5 bases had no gene match. The germline gives CDR1 SGHDN, CDR2 FVKESK. The CDR3 region has the DNA TGTGCCAGCAGCCAACGACAGGGAATGGGCTACACCTTC. Its translation: CASSQRQGMGYTF.

A note on this clone: Other nucleotide sequences from this sample produce the same CDR3. This chain uses TRBV7-9 with TRBJ1-1; 7 positions agree with TRBD1. CDR3 length: 14 amino acids. Per germline, CDR1 SEHNR and CDR2 FQNEAQ (reference sequence). V lost 4 bases to trimming and J lost 1 base; unmatched junction nucleotides: 3. The CDR3 DNA sequence: TGTGCCAGCAGCTCAAGGACAGGGAACACTGAAGCTTTCTTT. It translates to CASSSRTGNTEAFF. The complete variable domain, with remaining parts taken from reference TRBV7-9 and TRBJ1-1, reads DTGVSQNPRHKITKRGQNVTFRCDPISEHNRLYWYRQTLGQGPEFLTYFQNEAQLEKSRLLSDRFSAERPKGSFSTLEIQRTEQGDSAMYLCASSSRTGNTEAFFGQGTRLTVV.

This chain links TRBV15 with TRBJ1-3, with TRBD1 as a possible D gene (6 bases). This CDR3 spans 15 amino acids. Germline CDR1 is LNHNV and CDR2 is YYDKDF (reference sequence). V lost 0 bases, J lost 4 bases, and 10 bases lay in between. Here the CDR3 reads CATSRDPGVGNTIYF. The DNA for the CDR3 is TGTGCCACCAGCAGAGATCCAGGGGTGGGAAACACCATATATTTT.

This clone has a count of ten or more. The chain is built from TRBV6-6 and TRBJ1-5, with 7 bases identical to TRBD1. The CDR3 sequence is 13 residues long. The V segment lost 5 bases and the J segment 10 bases; nucleotides outside the gene matches: 8. Germline CDR1 reads MNHNY; CDR2 reads SVGAGI (reference sequence). The CDR3 is CASSNRGIEPQHF. The DNA of the CDR3 is TGTGCCAGCAGTAACAGGGGAATTGAACCCCAGCATTTT.

The J gene is TRBJ2-5, the V gene TRBV24-1; D may be TRBD2 (5 bases). Trimming took 2 bases from V and 5 from J, leaving 8 bases between them. The germline CDR1 and CDR2 sequences are KGHDR and SFDVKD. The CDR3 totals 13 residues. CDR3 region: CATSDSWRETQYF. CDR3 in DNA: TGTGCCACCAGTGATTCCTGGAGGGAGACCCAGTACTTC.

This chain connects TRBV11-3 to TRBJ1-2; TRBD1 aligns across 9 bases. CDR1 is SGHNT and CDR2 is YENEEA in the germline V gene. The junction had 14 bases not matched to a gene; V was cut back by 2 bases and J by 7 bases. This CDR3 region has 17 residues. CDR3 in amino acids: CASSLHNRGRVQSGYTF. The CDR3, as DNA: TGTGCCAGCAGCTTACATAACAGGGGGCGCGTACAGTCTGGCTACACCTTC.

This clone is a singleton in its sample. The rearrangement uses TRBV19 and TRBJ1-5; D ambiguous. The V gene lost 6 bases and the J gene lost 1 base, with 10 bases spanning the gap. Germline assignment: CDR1 LNHDA and CDR2 SQIVND (reference sequence). This CDR3 has 14 amino acids. The DNA of the CDR3 is TGTGCCAGTAGCCGGGAGTGGAGCAATCAGCCCCAGCATTTT. Translated, it gives CASSREWSNQPQHF.

This clone was counted a few times. The V and J genes are TRBV5-4 and TRBJ2-1, with no clear D. The CDR3 length is 15 residues. Trimming removed 0 bases at V and 0 bases at J, with 7 bases between. CDR1 and CDR2 (germline): SGHNT, YYREEE (reference sequence). The CDR3 spells CASSLGASSYNEQFF. CDR3 sequence (DNA): TGTGCCAGCAGCTTGGGGGCCAGCTCCTACAATGAGCAGTTCTTC.

V gene TRBV29-1 combines with J gene TRBJ1-1, with 7 nucleotides matching TRBD1. V lost 2 bases and J lost 2; bases outside the gene matches: 2. Germline CDR1 and CDR2: SQVTM and ANQGSEA. The CDR3 loop spans 13 amino acids. CDR3 amino acids: CSVETGDNTEAFF. The CDR3 nucleotides are TGCAGCGTTGAAACAGGGGACAACACTGAAGCTTTCTTT.

The CDR3 coding sequence is TGCGCCAGCAGCCAAGGCCCTAAACGGGGTCCTGAAGCTTTCTTT. The encoded protein is CASSQGPKRGPEAFF. The rearrangement links TRBV4-1 to TRBJ1-1, with unresolved D. This CDR3 region has 15 residues. Deletions cut 1 base from V and 6 bases from J, with 15 bases between. In germline, CDR1 is MGHRA, CDR2 YSYEKL.

The gene calls are TRBV21-1 and TRBJ1-5; the table's D gene call, TRBD1, was not cross checked with the DNA. TRBV21-1 is deemed a pseudogene. The CDR3 has 17 residues. The CDR3: CASIPGQGVPSNQPQHF. CDR3 in DNA: TGTGCCAGCATACCGGGACAGGGGGTCCCCAGCAATCAGCCCCAGCATTTT.

The chain recombines TRBV19 with TRBJ1-1, with D unresolved. V was clipped by 1 base and J by 1 base, with 10 bases between them. The CDR3 runs to 15 residues. Germline CDR1 is LNHDA and CDR2 is SQIVND (reference sequence). The CDR3 protein is CASSIVRAKNTEAFF. For the CDR3, the DNA is TGTGCCAGTAGTATAGTGAGAGCGAAGAACACTGAAGCTTTCTTT.

This clone occurred once. V gene TRBV7-9 combines with J gene TRBJ1-6, with TRBD1 identical over 8 bases. The germline V gene encodes CDR1 SEHNR and CDR2 FQNEAQ (reference sequence). CDR3 size: 15 residues. V lost 3 bases, J lost 9 bases, and 7 bases stayed unmatched. This CDR3 is CASSFTQGVGSPLHF. In DNA form, the CDR3 reads TGTGCCAGCAGCTTTACACAGGGGGTCGGTTCACCCCTCCACTTT. Using reference TRBV7-9 and TRBJ1-6 for the parts outside the CDR3, the full variable domain is DTGVSQNPRHKITKRGQNVTFRCDPISEHNRLYWYRQTLGQGPEFLTYFQNEAQLEKSRLLSDRFSAERPKGSFSTLEIQRTEQGDSAMYLCASSFTQGVGSPLHFGNGTRLTVT.

The CDR3 DNA sequence: TGTGCCAGCAGCCAAGTAAGCGGGGGGGGGTACGAGCAGTACTTC. Its protein is CASSQVSGGGYEQYF. The V and J genes are TRBV3-1 (or the pseudogene TRBV3-2) and TRBJ2-7, with 10 bases lining up with TRBD2. The CDR3 covers 15 residues. The junction had 4 bases not matched to a gene; V was cut back by 1 base and J by 4 bases. CDR1 and CDR2 (germline): LGHDT, YNNKEL (reference sequence).

This clone was detected only a few times. The gene calls are TRBV19 and TRBJ2-1; 8 nucleotides agree with TRBD2. This CDR3 comprises 17 residues. V dropped 3 bases and J dropped 0; count of bases not matched to a gene: 7. The germline gives CDR1 LNHDA, CDR2 SQIVND (reference sequence). The CDR3 coding sequence is TGTGCCAGTAGTATTAGCGGGGCCTTCCGCTCCTACAATGAGCAGTTCTTC. The encoded protein is CASSISGAFRSYNEQFF.

Here the CDR3 reads CASSKEGALGTEAFF. In DNA form, the CDR3 reads TGTGCCAGCTCCAAGGAGGGGGCGCTGGGGACTGAAGCTTTCTTT. J is TRBJ1-1 and V is TRBV25-1; 7 bases line up with TRBD1. The V segment lost 8 bases and the J segment 5 bases; nucleotides outside the gene matches: 14. This CDR3 region has 15 residues. Germline V lookup: CDR1 MGHDK, CDR2 SYGVNS.

The chain couples TRBV7-9 to TRBJ1-6; no clear D. The CDR3 consists of 12 residues. Trimming stripped 4 bases from V and 7 bases from J, with 5 bases between. Germline V gene sequence: CDR1 SEHNR, CDR2 FQNEAQ (reference sequence). CDR3 DNA: TGTGCCAGCAGCTCCAGAAATTCACCCCTCCACTTT. Translated: CASSSRNSPLHF.

This chain joins TRBV4-1 and TRBJ1-2, with 8 bases matching TRBD1. CDR1 and CDR2 from the germline V gene are MGHRA and YSYEKL. V dropped 2 bases and J dropped 5; count of bases not matched to a gene: 7. There are 15 residues in the CDR3. CDR3 region: CASSQFSRDRYGYTF. The CDR3 DNA follows: TGCGCCAGCAGCCAATTTTCCCGGGACAGGTATGGCTACACCTTC.